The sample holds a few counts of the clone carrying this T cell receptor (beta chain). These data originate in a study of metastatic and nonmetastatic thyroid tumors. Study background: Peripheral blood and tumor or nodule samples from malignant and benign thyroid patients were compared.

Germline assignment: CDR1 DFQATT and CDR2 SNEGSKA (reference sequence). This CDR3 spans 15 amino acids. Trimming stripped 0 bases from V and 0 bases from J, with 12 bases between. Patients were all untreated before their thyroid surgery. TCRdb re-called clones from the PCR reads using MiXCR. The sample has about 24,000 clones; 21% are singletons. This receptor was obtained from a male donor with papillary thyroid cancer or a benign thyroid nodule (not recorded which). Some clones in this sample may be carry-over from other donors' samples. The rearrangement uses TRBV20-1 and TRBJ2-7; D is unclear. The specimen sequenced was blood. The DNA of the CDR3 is TGCAGTGCTAGAGATCCTAGGTCGATCTCCTACGAGCAGTACTTC. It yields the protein CSARDPRSISYEQYF.